These 13 T cell receptor beta chains originate from one sample sequenced in a study of T cell changes during pregnancy in multiple sclerosis (dated by TCRdb to about 2019). The library was produced with the immunoSEQ multiplex PCR assay. The clones in this table, taken by TCRdb from immuneACCESS, are in-frame only. Not every clone is retained; where verified, under half of the shortfall comes from an unresolved V gene, and the cause of the rest is unknown. Within this sample are some 49,000 clones, with 90% of them counted one time only. Roughly 5% of the sample is held by the ten biggest clonotypes. This specimen consisted of peripheral blood, obtained after pregnancy. The receptors here all came from a female donor in good health, enrolled as a control in a pregnancy study.

About this clone: The sample carries other DNA sequences with the same CDR3. This chain links TRBV30 with TRBJ1-3; the D gene is possibly TRBD1 (6 bases). CDR3 length: 12 amino acids. Germline V CDR1 and CDR2: GTSNPN, SVGIG (reference sequence). V was cut by 3 bases and J by 4 bases, with 7 bases left in between. CDR3 loop: CAWRDRGNTIYF. As DNA, the CDR3 is TGTGCCTGGAGGGACAGAGGAAACACCATATATTTT.

The chain couples TRBV27 to TRBJ2-5, with TRBD2 as a possible D gene (5 bases). The germline V gene encodes CDR1 MNHEY and CDR2 SMNVEV (reference sequence). CDR3 length equals 15 residues. The V gene lost 8 bases and the J gene lost 2 bases, with 18 bases spanning the gap. In DNA, the CDR3 is TGTGCCAGCCCCCCATCCGGACGGGGACAAGAGACCCAGTACTTC. Translated, it gives CASPPSGRGQETQYF.

The J gene is TRBJ1-2, the V gene TRBV10-2, with D hard to call. V was shortened by 5 bases and J by 2 bases, with 6 bases between the two germline ends. The CDR3 is made up of 12 amino acids. CDR1 is WSHSY and CDR2 is SAAADI in the germline V gene. CDR3 nucleotide sequence: TGCGCCAGCAGTCAGAAGAACTATGGCTACACCTTC. Its protein is CASSQKNYGYTF.

This chain connects TRBV6-1 to TRBJ1-2, with D unresolved. Trimming left V 2 bases short and J 2 bases short, with 9 bases between. The CDR3 extends over 14 amino acids. CDR1 MNHNS and CDR2 SASEGT come from the germline V gene. The DNA of the CDR3 is TGTGCCAGCAGTGAACTAAGTTGGAACTATGGCTACACCTTC. As protein: CASSELSWNYGYTF.

In DNA form, the CDR3 reads TGTGCCAGCAGCCTGGACAGGGGGGACTACAATGAGCAGTTCTTC. Amino acids: CASSLDRGDYNEQFF. The chain is built from TRBV7-2 and TRBJ2-1; the match to TRBD1 covers 10 bases. The junction had 4 bases not matched to a gene; V was cut back by 5 bases and J by 3 bases. From germline, CDR1 is SGHTA and CDR2 FQGNSA. CDR3 size: 15 residues.

The CDR3 reads CASSRLAGDTGELFF. Here the CDR3 DNA reads TGTGCCAGCAGCCGACTAGCGGGAGACACCGGGGAGCTGTTTTTT. The chain links TRBV4-2 to TRBJ2-2, with 12 nucleotides matching TRBD2. The CDR3 is 15 residues long. CDR1 is LGHNA and CDR2 is YNFKEQ in the germline V gene. J gave up 3 bases and V 4 bases, and 0 bases lay outside the gene matches.

J is TRBJ1-5 and V is TRBV19, with 10 bases lining up with TRBD1. In germline, CDR1 is LNHDA, CDR2 SQIVND (reference sequence). The CDR3 is 16 amino acids. After removal of 5 bases from V and 4 bases from J, the junction contained 8 bases not matched to a gene. The DNA of the CDR3 is TGTGCCAGTAGTGCGGCCGGGACAGGGGAGAATCAGCCCCAGCATTTT. Translation gives CASSAAGTGENQPQHF.

For the CDR3, the DNA is TGTGCCAGCAGCTTAGCCGGAGGTTCCCAAGAGACCCAGTACTTC. Protein product: CASSLAGGSQETQYF. The V and J genes are TRBV11-3 and TRBJ2-5, with D perhaps TRBD2 (5 bases). CDR3 length: 15 amino acids. The germline V gene has CDR1 SGHNT and CDR2 YENEEA. Trimming removed 1 base from V and 1 base from J, with 10 bases in between.

CDR3 residues: CASSLGGTDTQYF. The CDR3 DNA is TGTGCCAGCAGCTTGGGCGGCACAGATACGCAGTATTTT. V usage is TRBV5-6 and J usage is TRBJ2-3; no firm D call. V lost 0 bases and J lost 1, with 3 bases in between. This CDR3 region has 13 residues. The V gene's germline CDR1 is SGHDT and CDR2 YYEEEE. The variable domain in full, with the rest retrieved from reference TRBV5-6 and TRBJ2-3, is DAGVTQSPTHLIKTRGQQVTLRCSPKSGHDTVSWYQQALGQGPQFIFQYYEEEERQRGNFPDRFSGHQFPNYSSELNVNALLLGDSALYLCASSLGGTDTQYFGPGTRLTVL.

The rearrangement uses TRBV5-4 and TRBJ1-1; possible D gene TRBD1, 6 bases. V gave up 3 bases and J gave up 7 bases, with 16 bases separating them. Germline values: CDR1 SGHNT, CDR2 YYREEE (reference sequence). The CDR3 consists of 14 residues. The CDR3 DNA reads as TGTGCCAGCAGCTATTCACAGGGTCGGGTTGAAGCTTTCTTT. Protein sequence: CASSYSQGRVEAFF.

This chain uses TRBV4-2 with TRBJ2-7; 9 bases match TRBD1. The CDR3 sequence is 15 residues long. From germline, CDR1 is LGHNA and CDR2 YNFKEQ. The J segment lost 0 bases and the V segment lost 3 bases, leaving 3 bases of the junction unmatched. The CDR3 DNA is TGTGCCAGCAGCCAGCTGGGACAGGGCTCCTACGAGCAGTACTTC. It codes for CASSQLGQGSYEQYF.

The chain carries TRBV6-4 and TRBJ1-5; no clear D. Germline values: CDR1 MRHNA, CDR2 SNTAGT. Between the trimmed V and J ends, which lost 3 bases and 5 bases, there was a span of 5 bases. This CDR3 region has 12 residues. CDR3 amino acids: CASSESHQPQHF. DNA for the CDR3: TGTGCCAGCAGTGAGTCTCATCAGCCCCAGCATTTT.

The chain recombines TRBV9 with TRBJ2-3; 9 positions agree with TRBD1. CDR3 length equals 16 residues. The J segment lost 0 bases and the V segment lost 3 bases, leaving 5 bases of the junction unmatched. Germline V lookup: CDR1 SGDLS, CDR2 YYNGEE. DNA for the CDR3: TGTGCCAGCAGCGCAACCACAGGGGGCAGCACAGATACGCAGTATTTT. Protein sequence: CASSATTGGSTDTQYF.